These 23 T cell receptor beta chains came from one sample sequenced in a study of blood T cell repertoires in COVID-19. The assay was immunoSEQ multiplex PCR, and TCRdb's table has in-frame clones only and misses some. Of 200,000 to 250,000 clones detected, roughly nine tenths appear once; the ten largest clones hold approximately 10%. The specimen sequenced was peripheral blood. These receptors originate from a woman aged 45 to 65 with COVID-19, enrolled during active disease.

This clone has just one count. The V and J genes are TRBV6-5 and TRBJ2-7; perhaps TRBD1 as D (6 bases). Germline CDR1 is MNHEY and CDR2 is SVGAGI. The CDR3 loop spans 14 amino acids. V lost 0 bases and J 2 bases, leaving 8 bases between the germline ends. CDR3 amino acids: CASSYSAGAYEQYF. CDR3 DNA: TGTGCCAGCAGTTACTCGGCAGGGGCCTACGAGCAGTACTTC.

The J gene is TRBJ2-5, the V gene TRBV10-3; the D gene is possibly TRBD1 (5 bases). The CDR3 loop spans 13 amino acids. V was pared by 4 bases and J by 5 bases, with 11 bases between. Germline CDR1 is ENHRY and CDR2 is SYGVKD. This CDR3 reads CAISAGARETQYF. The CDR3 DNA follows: TGTGCCATCAGTGCTGGGGCGAGGGAGACCCAGTACTTC.

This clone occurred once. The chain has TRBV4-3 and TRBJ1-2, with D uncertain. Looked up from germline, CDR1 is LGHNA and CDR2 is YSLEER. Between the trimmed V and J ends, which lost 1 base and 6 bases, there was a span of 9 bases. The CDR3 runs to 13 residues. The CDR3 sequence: CASSQGSGHGYTF. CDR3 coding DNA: TGCGCCAGCAGCCAAGGCAGCGGACATGGCTACACCTTC.

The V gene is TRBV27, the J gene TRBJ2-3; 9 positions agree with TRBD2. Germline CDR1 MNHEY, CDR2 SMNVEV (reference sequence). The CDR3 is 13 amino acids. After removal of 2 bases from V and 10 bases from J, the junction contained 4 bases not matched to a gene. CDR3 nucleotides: TGTGCCAGCAGTTTAGAGCGGGGGGTAGCGCAGTATTTT. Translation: CASSLERGVAQYF.

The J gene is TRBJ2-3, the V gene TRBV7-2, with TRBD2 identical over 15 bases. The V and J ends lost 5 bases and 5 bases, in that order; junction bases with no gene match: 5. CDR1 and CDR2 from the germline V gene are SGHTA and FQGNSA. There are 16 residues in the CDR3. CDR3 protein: CASSRGLAGGEDTQYF. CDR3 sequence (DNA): TGTGCCAGCAGCCGTGGACTAGCGGGGGGGGAAGATACGCAGTATTTT.

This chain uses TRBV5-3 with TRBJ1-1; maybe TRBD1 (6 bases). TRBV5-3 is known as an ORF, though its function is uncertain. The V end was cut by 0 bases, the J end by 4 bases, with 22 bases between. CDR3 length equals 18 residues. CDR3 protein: CARSLEWSGVVVSTEAFF. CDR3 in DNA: TGTGCCAGAAGCTTGGAATGGTCAGGGGTGGTTGTGAGCACTGAAGCTTTCTTT.

CDR3 loop: CASSPVRLANNEQFF. In DNA form, the CDR3 reads TGTGCCAGCAGCCCCGTCCGTCTAGCCAACAATGAGCAGTTCTTC. V usage is TRBV3-1 (or the pseudogene TRBV3-2) and J usage is TRBJ2-1; D perhaps matches TRBD2 (5 bases). The CDR3 sequence is 15 residues long. Germline CDR1 reads LGHDT; CDR2 reads YNNKEL (reference sequence). V was cut by 4 bases and J by 5 bases, with 15 bases left in between.

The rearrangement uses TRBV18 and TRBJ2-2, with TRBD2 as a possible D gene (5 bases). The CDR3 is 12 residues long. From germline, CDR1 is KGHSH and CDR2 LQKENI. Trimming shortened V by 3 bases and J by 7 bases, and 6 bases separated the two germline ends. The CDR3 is CASSPGGGELFF. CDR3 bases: TGTGCCAGCTCACCTGGAGGCGGGGAGCTGTTTTTT.

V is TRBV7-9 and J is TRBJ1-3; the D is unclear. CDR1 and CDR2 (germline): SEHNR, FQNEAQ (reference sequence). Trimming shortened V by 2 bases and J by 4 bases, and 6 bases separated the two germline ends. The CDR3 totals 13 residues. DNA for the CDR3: TGTGCCAGCAGCTTAAACATGGGAAACACCATATATTTT. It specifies CASSLNMGNTIYF.

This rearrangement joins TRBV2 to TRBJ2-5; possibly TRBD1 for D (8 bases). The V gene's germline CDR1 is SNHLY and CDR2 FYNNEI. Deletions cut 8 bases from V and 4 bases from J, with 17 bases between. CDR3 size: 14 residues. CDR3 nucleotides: TGTGCCAGCTTTAGGACAGGGAGGGCAGAGACCCAGTACTTC. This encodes CASFRTGRAETQYF.

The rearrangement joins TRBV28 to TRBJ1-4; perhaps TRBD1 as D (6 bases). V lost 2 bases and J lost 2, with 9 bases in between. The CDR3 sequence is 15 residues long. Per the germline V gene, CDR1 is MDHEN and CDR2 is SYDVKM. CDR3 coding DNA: TGTGCCAGCAGTTTAATAGGACAGACTAATGAAAAACTGTTTTTT. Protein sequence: CASSLIGQTNEKLFF.

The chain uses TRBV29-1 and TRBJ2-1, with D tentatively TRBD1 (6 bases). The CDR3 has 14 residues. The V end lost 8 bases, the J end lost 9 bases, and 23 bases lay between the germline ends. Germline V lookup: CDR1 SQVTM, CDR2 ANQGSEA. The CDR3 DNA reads TGCAGCACCGGGACGGCTGTGAGGGGGAGTGAGCAGTTCTTC. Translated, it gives CSTGTAVRGSEQFF.

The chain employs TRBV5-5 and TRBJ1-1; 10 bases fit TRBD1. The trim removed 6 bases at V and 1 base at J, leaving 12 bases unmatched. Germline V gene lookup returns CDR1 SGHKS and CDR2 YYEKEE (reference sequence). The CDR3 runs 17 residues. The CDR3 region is CASTQSGTGAPNTEAFF. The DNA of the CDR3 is TGTGCCAGCACTCAGTCCGGGACAGGGGCACCGAACACTGAAGCTTTCTTT.

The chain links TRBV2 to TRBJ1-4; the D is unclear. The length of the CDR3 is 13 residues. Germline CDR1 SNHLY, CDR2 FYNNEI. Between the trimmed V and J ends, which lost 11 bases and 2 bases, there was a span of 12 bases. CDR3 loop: CASRERTNEKLFF. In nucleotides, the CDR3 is TGTGCCTCCCGGGAGAGGACTAATGAAAAACTGTTTTTT.

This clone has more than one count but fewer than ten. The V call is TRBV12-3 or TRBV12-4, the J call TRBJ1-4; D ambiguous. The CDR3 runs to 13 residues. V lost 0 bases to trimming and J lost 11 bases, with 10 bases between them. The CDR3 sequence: CASSLAEHPKLFF. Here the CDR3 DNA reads TGTGCCAGCAGTTTAGCGGAGCATCCCAAACTGTTTTTT.

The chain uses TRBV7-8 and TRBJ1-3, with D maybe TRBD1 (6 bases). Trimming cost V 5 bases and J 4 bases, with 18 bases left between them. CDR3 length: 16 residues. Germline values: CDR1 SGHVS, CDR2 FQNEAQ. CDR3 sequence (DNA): TGTGCCAGCAGCGCGCGGACAGTTTCTAGGGGAAACACCATATATTTT. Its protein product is CASSARTVSRGNTIYF.

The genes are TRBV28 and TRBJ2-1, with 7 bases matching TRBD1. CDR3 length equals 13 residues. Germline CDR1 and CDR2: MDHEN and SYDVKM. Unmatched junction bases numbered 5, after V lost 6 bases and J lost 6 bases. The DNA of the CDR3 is TGTGCCAGCAGACCTGACAGGGTCAATGAGCAGTTCTTC. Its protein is CASRPDRVNEQFF.

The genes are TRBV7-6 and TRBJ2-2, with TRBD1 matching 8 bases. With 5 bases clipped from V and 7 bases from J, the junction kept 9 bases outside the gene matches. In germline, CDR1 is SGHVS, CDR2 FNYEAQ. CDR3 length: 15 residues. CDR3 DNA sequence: TGTGCCAGCAGCCCTGGCACAGGGGGTGACGGGGAGCTGTTTTTT. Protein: CASSPGTGGDGELFF.

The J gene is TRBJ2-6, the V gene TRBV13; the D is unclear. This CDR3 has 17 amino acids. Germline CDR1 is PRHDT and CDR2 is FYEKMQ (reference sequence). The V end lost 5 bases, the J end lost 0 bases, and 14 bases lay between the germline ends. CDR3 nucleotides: TGTGCCAGCAGCCGCCCCTGGGCACCCTCTGGGGCCAACGTCCTGACTTTC. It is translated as CASSRPWAPSGANVLTF.

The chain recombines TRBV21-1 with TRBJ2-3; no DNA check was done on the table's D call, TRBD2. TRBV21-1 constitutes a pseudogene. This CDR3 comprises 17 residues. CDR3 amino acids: CASSKAVRGNSTDTQYF. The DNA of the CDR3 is TGTGCCAGCAGCAAAGCGGTGCGGGGGAATAGCACAGATACGCAGTATTTT.

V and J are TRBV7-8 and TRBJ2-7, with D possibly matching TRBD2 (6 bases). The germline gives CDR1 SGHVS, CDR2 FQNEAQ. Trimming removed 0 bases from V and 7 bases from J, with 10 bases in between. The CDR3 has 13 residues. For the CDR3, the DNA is TGTGCCAGCAGCTTAGCGGGGGGTAAAGAGCAGTACGTC. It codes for CASSLAGGKEQYV.

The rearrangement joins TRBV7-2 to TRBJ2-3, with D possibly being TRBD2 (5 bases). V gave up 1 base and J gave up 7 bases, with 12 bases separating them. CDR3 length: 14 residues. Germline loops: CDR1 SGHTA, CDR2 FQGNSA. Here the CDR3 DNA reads TGTGCCAGCAGCTTAGGCCCACTAGTGCATACGCAGTATTTT. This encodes CASSLGPLVHTQYF.

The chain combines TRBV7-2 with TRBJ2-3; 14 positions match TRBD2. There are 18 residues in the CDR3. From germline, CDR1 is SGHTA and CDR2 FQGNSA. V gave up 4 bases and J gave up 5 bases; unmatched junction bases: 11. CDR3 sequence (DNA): TGTGCCAGCAGCTCCCTGAGACTAGCGGGGGGGCGGCGAGATACGCAGTATTTT. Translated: CASSSLRLAGGRRDTQYF.